The 25 T cell receptor beta chains below come from one sample, sequenced in a study of OX40 agonist ivuxolimab in advanced cancers. Sequencing was performed with immunoSEQ multiplex PCR; in TCRdb, only in-frame clones are kept and a portion is missing. The sample shows about 66,000 clones, over 60% of them seen only once. The input for sequencing was CD4+ or CD8+ T cells sorted from blood, taken in a trial of the OX40 agonist ivuxolimab. The receptors come from an adult with an advanced solid tumor such as melanoma, head and neck, liver or kidney cancer.

The chain carries TRBV5-5 and TRBJ2-7; D might be TRBD1 (5 bases). Per the germline V gene, CDR1 is SGHKS and CDR2 is YYEKEE (reference sequence). Trimming left V 5 bases short and J 1 base short, with 19 bases between. The CDR3 has 16 amino acids. CDR3 in amino acids: CASSRAQTATSYEQYF. CDR3 nucleotide sequence: TGTGCCAGCAGTCGGGCCCAGACAGCCACTTCCTACGAGCAGTACTTC.

The chain uses TRBV19 and TRBJ2-2; TRBD2 is a possible D gene (6 bases). Trimming stripped 6 bases from V and 1 base from J, with 12 bases between. The germline V gene has CDR1 LNHDA and CDR2 SQIVND (reference sequence). The CDR3 runs to 15 residues. CDR3: CASRTGTQNTGELFF. The DNA of the CDR3 is TGTGCCAGTAGGACCGGGACTCAGAACACCGGGGAGCTGTTTTTT.

The chain joins TRBV5-1 to TRBJ2-7; 12 positions agree with TRBD2. CDR3 length: 19 residues. In germline, CDR1 is SGHRS, CDR2 YFSETQ. V lost 0 bases to trimming and J lost 4 bases; unmatched junction nucleotides: 14. The CDR3 spells CASSLDFGLAGSSSYEQYF. The CDR3 DNA is TGCGCCAGCAGCTTGGATTTTGGACTAGCGGGATCGTCCTCTTACGAGCAGTACTTC. The complete variable domain, with remaining parts taken from reference TRBV5-1 and TRBJ2-7, reads KAGVTQTPRYLIKTRGQQVTLSCSPISGHRSVSWYQQTPGQGLQFLFEYFSETQRNKGNFPGRFSGRQFSNSRSEMNVSTLELGDSALYLCASSLDFGLAGSSSYEQYFGPGTRLTVT.

This clone was found a few times. Germline and junction disagree at one end, which may indicate a read error. The chain combines TRBV5-4 with TRBJ2-3; TRBD2 agrees at 8 bases. The germline V gene has CDR1 SGHNT and CDR2 YYREEE (reference sequence). The CDR3 totals 16 residues. The CDR3 bases are TGTGCCAGCAGTTTGGGACTAGGGCTCGGCACAGATACGCAGTATTTT. It specifies CASSLGLGLGTDTQYF.

The gene calls are TRBV29-1 and TRBJ1-2; TRBD1 agrees at 7 bases. Germline loops: CDR1 SQVTM, CDR2 ANQGSEA. The CDR3 covers 12 residues. V trimming: 6 bases; J trimming: 3 bases; junction bases outside the gene matches: 4. CDR3 amino acids: CSVTGTDYGYTF. In nucleotides, the CDR3 is TGCAGCGTCACCGGGACAGACTATGGCTACACCTTC.

The V gene is TRBV29-1, the J gene TRBJ1-1; D not resolved. The CDR3 is 12 amino acids. Germline CDR1 is SQVTM and CDR2 is ANQGSEA. V was cut by 3 bases and J by 0 bases, with 5 bases left in between. This CDR3 is CSVDKVNTEAFF. In DNA form, the CDR3 reads TGCAGCGTTGACAAGGTGAACACTGAAGCTTTCTTT.

The V call is TRBV15, the J call TRBJ1-1, with 12 bases identical to TRBD1. Germline assignment: CDR1 LNHNV and CDR2 YYDKDF (reference sequence). The CDR3 has 16 amino acids. The ends lost 5 bases at V and 6 bases at J; junction bases unmatched: 10. The CDR3 protein is CATSRDRGLSGAEAFF. The CDR3 DNA reads as TGTGCCACCAGCCGGGACAGGGGGCTGAGCGGCGCTGAAGCTTTCTTT.

For this clone: A clone one base away is much larger, so this may be a read error. As DNA, the CDR3 is TGTGCCAGCAGATCGGGACAGCAAGAGACCCAGTACTTC. Amino acids: CASRSGQQETQYF. The J gene is TRBJ2-5, the V gene TRBV2; 7 bases are shared with TRBD1. Germline CDR1 reads SNHLY; CDR2 reads FYNNEI. The CDR3 extends over 13 amino acids. Unmatched junction bases numbered 3, after V lost 6 bases and J lost 2 bases. Supplemented by reference TRBV2 and TRBJ2-5, the full variable domain reads EPEVTQTPSHQVTQMGQEVILRCVPISNHLYFYWYRQILGQKVEFLVSFYNNEISEKSEIFDDQFSVERPDGSNFTLKIRSTKLEDSAMYFCASRSGQQETQYFGPGTRLLVL.

The chain combines TRBV6-1 with TRBJ2-3, with TRBD2 identical over 7 bases. Germline loops: CDR1 MNHNS, CDR2 SASEGT. Trimming removed 7 bases from V and 0 bases from J; junction bases left unmatched: 1. The CDR3 length is 13 residues. The CDR3 here is CASNGGSTDTQYF. Here the CDR3 DNA reads TGTGCCAGCAACGGGGGGAGCACAGATACGCAGTATTTT.

V and J are TRBV14 and TRBJ2-2; 7 bases align to TRBD2. CDR3 size: 15 residues. In germline, CDR1 is SGHDN, CDR2 FVKESK. V lost 2 bases and J lost 5; bases outside the gene matches: 5. CDR3 nucleotide sequence: TGTGCCAGCAGCCAATTTACGGGAGGAACCGGGGAGCTGTTTTTT. This translates into CASSQFTGGTGELFF. Combining the CDR3 with reference TRBV14 and TRBJ2-2 gives the whole variable domain EAGVTQFPSHSVIEKGQTVTLRCDPISGHDNLYWYRRVMGKEIKFLLHFVKESKQDESGMPNNRFLAERTGGTYSTLKVQPAELEDSGVYFCASSQFTGGTGELFFGEGSRLTVL.

This clone was picked up a small number of times. The gene calls are TRBV18 and TRBJ2-7; TRBD1 matches at 9 bases. This CDR3 has 15 residues. The germline CDR1 and CDR2 sequences are KGHSH and LQKENI. V lost 6 bases and J lost 2; bases outside the gene matches: 8. CDR3 DNA sequence: TGTGCCAGCTCGACCGGACAGGGGTTCACCTACGAGCAGTACTTC. Protein sequence: CASSTGQGFTYEQYF.

The rearrangement joins TRBV5-1 to TRBJ2-1; D unresolved. Germline V gene lookup returns CDR1 SGHRS and CDR2 YFSETQ. V lost 2 bases, J lost 9 bases, and 15 bases lay in between. CDR3 size: 14 residues. The CDR3 protein is CASSFEGVTSEQFF. The DNA for the CDR3 is TGCGCCAGCAGCTTCGAAGGTGTAACAAGTGAGCAGTTCTTC. The full variable domain, with the rest looked up from reference TRBV5-1 and TRBJ2-1, is KAGVTQTPRYLIKTRGQQVTLSCSPISGHRSVSWYQQTPGQGLQFLFEYFSETQRNKGNFPGRFSGRQFSNSRSEMNVSTLELGDSALYLCASSFEGVTSEQFFGPGTRLTVL.

The gene calls are TRBV28 and TRBJ2-1; 9 positions agree with TRBD2. The germline CDR1 and CDR2 sequences are MDHEN and SYDVKM. The CDR3 covers 19 residues. With 2 bases clipped from V and 4 bases from J, the junction kept 15 bases outside the gene matches. CDR3 nucleotide sequence: TGTGCCAGCAGTTTAATTAAAGCAGCGACTAGCGGATCTTACAATGAGCAGTTCTTC. It is translated as CASSLIKAATSGSYNEQFF.

A single count supports this clone. This chain links TRBV9 with TRBJ2-1; tentative D call: TRBD2 (5 bases). V lost 3 bases, J lost 7 bases, and 14 bases lay in between. Germline values: CDR1 SGDLS, CDR2 YYNGEE. The CDR3 totals 14 residues. The CDR3 sequence: CASSDLDGVNEQFF. CDR3 sequence (DNA): TGTGCCAGCAGCGACCTCGACGGGGTTAATGAGCAGTTCTTC.

The chain uses TRBV30 and TRBJ2-3, with D tentatively TRBD1 or TRBD2 (5 bases each). This CDR3 has 18 amino acids. CDR1 is GTSNPN and CDR2 is SVGIG in the germline V gene (reference sequence). V lost 4 bases and J lost 0, with 23 bases in between. CDR3 region: CAWTVSPWDGKSTDTQYF. CDR3 DNA: TGTGCCTGGACCGTGTCACCGTGGGACGGAAAAAGCACAGATACGCAGTATTTT.

The chain couples TRBV30 to TRBJ1-6; 8 nucleotides match TRBD1. The germline V gene encodes CDR1 GTSNPN and CDR2 SVGIG (reference sequence). The ends lost 3 bases at V and 7 bases at J; junction bases unmatched: 8. The CDR3 extends over 15 amino acids. Here the CDR3 DNA reads TGTGCCTGGAGGGGGACAGGAGGAGGGAATTCACCCCTCCACTTT. It translates to CAWRGTGGGNSPLHF.

A single count supports this clone. The V and J genes are TRBV10-3 and TRBJ1-3, with TRBD1 matching 7 bases. The CDR3 runs to 12 residues. Trimming removed 4 bases from V and 12 bases from J; junction bases left unmatched: 6. Germline V CDR1 and CDR2: ENHRY, SYGVKD. CDR3: CAISAKQGFIYF. DNA for the CDR3: TGTGCCATCAGTGCTAAACAGGGGTTCATATATTTT.

This chain uses TRBV19 with TRBJ2-5, with 13 bases identical to TRBD2. CDR3 length: 17 residues. J gave up 2 bases and V 4 bases, and 7 bases lay outside the gene matches. Germline-derived CDR1 and CDR2 are LNHDA and SQIVND (reference sequence). The CDR3 region has the DNA TGTGCCAGTAGTAGGACTAGCGGGAGCGGGGAACAAGAGACCCAGTACTTC. This gives the protein CASSRTSGSGEQETQYF.

This sequence joins TRBV6-6 and TRBJ1-1; TRBD1 matches 7 bases. The germline gives CDR1 MNHNY, CDR2 SVGAGI (reference sequence). Trimming removed 6 bases from V and 0 bases from J; junction bases left unmatched: 10. CDR3 length equals 16 residues. CDR3 nucleotides: TGTGCCAGCAGCCGCGGACCACAGGGGCTGAACACTGAAGCTTTCTTT. Translating gives CASSRGPQGLNTEAFF.

This chain uses TRBV5-1 with TRBJ1-2; tentative D call: TRBD1 (5 bases). Trimming removed 4 bases at V and 0 bases at J, with 7 bases between. Germline values: CDR1 SGHRS, CDR2 YFSETQ. This CDR3 comprises 13 residues. The CDR3 DNA follows: TGCGCCAGCAGCCCGACAGCTAACTATGGCTACACCTTC. This sequence encodes CASSPTANYGYTF.

The J gene is TRBJ2-3, the V gene TRBV9; TRBD2 might be the D (5 bases). CDR1 and CDR2 from the germline V gene are SGDLS and YYNGEE. V was trimmed by 3 bases and J by 4 bases, leaving 18 bases between them. CDR3 length: 16 amino acids. CDR3 DNA: TGTGCCAGCAGCGCCCAGAAAGGACTTTCGTCAGATACGCAGTATTTT. Protein sequence: CASSAQKGLSSDTQYF.

The J gene is TRBJ2-7, the V gene TRBV6-5; tentatively, D is TRBD1 or TRBD2 (6 bases each). The CDR3 loop spans 16 amino acids. V lost 4 bases and J lost 6, with 22 bases in between. Germline V gives CDR1 MNHEY, CDR2 SVGAGI. The CDR3 loop is CASSLEGMGAIGEQYF. The DNA of the CDR3 is TGTGCCAGCAGTTTGGAGGGCATGGGGGCGATAGGCGAGCAGTACTTC.

The chain joins TRBV2 to TRBJ1-2, with 8 nucleotides matching TRBD1. CDR3 length: 14 amino acids. V was pared by 7 bases and J by 4 bases, with 8 bases of the junction left unmatched. Germline loops: CDR1 SNHLY, CDR2 FYNNEI. CDR3 DNA sequence: TGTGCCAGCACCTGGACAGGGAATGGCTATGGCTACACCTTC. It codes for CASTWTGNGYGYTF.

In its sample, this clone was seen a few times. This sequence joins TRBV18 and TRBJ1-2, with D unresolved. There are 16 residues in the CDR3. From germline, CDR1 is KGHSH and CDR2 LQKENI. V was clipped by 2 bases and J by 8 bases, with 21 bases between them. CDR3 in amino acids: CASSPGVTAADGGYTF. The CDR3 bases are TGTGCCAGCTCACCAGGGGTGACCGCGGCGGATGGCGGCTACACCTTC.

The gene calls are TRBV5-1 and TRBJ2-5, with D perhaps matching TRBD1 or TRBD2 (5 bases each). Trimming removed 3 bases from V and 5 bases from J, with 14 bases in between. CDR1 and CDR2 from the germline V gene are SGHRS and YFSETQ. The CDR3 extends over 14 amino acids. In nucleotides, the CDR3 is TGCGCCAGCAGCTCGGCGCAGGGACCGGAGACCCAGTACTTC. It translates to CASSSAQGPETQYF.